This T cell receptor beta chain was retrieved from a study of low-dose radiotherapy and immunotherapy resistance in tumors. Germline V gene lookup returns CDR1 SQVTM and CDR2 ANQGSEA. The ends were cut back, 6 bases at V and 5 bases at J, with 11 bases in the middle. The length of the CDR3 is 11 residues. First-strand cDNA relied on TRAV- and TRBV-specific primers spanning alpha and beta chains. With a V-primer adapter and a constant-region primer, TCRs were amplified for around 20 PCR cycles. TCRdb called the reads again in MiXCR, with one record for every CDR3 protein. The sample consists of roughly 15,000 distinct CDR3 sequences, 60% to 80% of them appearing once.

The sequence derives from a human donor with advanced metastatic prostate, ovarian, gallbladder or colorectal cancer (not recorded which). This table probably holds off-target reads from a library built for another chain. The chain has TRBV29-1 and TRBJ2-7; tentatively, D is TRBD1 or TRBD2 (5 bases each). The CDR3 loop reads CSVSLGDEQYF. Written as DNA, the CDR3 is TGCAGCGTGAGTCTGGGGGACGAGCAGTACTTC.